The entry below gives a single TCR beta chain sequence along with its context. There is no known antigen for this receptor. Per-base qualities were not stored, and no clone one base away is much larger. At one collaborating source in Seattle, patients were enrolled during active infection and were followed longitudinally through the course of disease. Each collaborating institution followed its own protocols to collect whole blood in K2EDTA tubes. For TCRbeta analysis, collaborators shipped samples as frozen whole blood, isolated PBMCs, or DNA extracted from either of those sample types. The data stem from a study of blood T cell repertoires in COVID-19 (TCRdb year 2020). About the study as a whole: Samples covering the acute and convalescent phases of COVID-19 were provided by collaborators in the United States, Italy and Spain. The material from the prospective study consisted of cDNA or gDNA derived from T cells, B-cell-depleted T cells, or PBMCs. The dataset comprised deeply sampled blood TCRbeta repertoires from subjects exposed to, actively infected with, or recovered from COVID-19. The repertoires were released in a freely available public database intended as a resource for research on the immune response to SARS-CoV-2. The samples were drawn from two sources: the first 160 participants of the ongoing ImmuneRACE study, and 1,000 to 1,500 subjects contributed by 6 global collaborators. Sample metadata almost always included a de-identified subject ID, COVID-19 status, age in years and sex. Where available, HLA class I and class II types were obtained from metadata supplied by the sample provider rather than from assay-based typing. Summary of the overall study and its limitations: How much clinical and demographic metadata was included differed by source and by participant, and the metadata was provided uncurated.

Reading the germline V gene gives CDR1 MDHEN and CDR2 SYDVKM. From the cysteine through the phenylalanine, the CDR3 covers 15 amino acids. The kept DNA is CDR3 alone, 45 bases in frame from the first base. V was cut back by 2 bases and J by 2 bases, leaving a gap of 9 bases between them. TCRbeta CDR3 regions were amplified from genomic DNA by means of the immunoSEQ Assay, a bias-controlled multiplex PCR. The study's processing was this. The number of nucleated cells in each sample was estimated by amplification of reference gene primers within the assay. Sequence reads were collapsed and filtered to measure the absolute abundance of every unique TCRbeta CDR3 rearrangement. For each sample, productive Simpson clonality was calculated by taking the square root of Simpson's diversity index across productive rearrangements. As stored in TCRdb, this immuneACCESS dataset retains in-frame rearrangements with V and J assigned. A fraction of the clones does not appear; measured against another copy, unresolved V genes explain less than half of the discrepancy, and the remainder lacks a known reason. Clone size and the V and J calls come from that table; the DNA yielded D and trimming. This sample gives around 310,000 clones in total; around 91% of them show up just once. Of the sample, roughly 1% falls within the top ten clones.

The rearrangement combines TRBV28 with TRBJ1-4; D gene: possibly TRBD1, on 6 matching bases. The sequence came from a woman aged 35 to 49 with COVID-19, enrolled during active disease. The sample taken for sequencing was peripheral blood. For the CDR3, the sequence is CASSLIGQTNEKLFF. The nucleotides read TGTGCCAGCAGTTTAATCGGACAGACTAATGAAAAACTGTTTTTT.